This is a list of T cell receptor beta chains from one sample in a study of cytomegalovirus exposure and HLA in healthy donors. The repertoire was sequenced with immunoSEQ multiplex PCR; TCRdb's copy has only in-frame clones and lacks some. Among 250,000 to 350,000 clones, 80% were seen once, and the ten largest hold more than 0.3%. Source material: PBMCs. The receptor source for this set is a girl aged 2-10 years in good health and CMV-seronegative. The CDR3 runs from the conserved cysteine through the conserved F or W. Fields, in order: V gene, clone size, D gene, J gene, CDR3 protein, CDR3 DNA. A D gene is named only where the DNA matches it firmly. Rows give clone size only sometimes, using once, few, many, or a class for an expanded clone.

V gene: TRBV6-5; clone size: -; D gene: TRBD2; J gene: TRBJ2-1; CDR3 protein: CASRLAGSSYNEQFF; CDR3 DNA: TGTGCCAGCAGGCTAGCGGGGAGCTCCTACAATGAGCAGTTCTTC
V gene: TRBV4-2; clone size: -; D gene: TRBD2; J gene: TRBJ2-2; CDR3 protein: CASSRNRGSGGAVTGELFF; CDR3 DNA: TGTGCCAGCAGCCGCAACCGCGGCAGCGGGGGGGCGGTAACCGGGGAGCTGTTTTTT
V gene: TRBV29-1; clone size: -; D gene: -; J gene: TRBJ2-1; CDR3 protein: CSVDGVGSYNEQFF; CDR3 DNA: TGCAGCGTTGACGGGGTAGGTTCCTACAATGAGCAGTTCTTC
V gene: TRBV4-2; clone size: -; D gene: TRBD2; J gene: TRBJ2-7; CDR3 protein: CASSQDAGGSDEQYF; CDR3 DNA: TGTGCCAGCAGCCAAGACGCGGGAGGTTCTGACGAGCAGTACTTC
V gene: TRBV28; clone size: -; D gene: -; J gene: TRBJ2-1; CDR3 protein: CASRLRGGFHNEQFF; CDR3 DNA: TGTGCCAGCAGACTAAGGGGGGGTTTCCACAATGAGCAGTTCTTC
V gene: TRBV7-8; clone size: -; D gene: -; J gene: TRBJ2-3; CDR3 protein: CASSLVQADTQYF; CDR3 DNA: TGTGCCAGCAGCTTAGTGCAGGCTGATACGCAGTATTTT
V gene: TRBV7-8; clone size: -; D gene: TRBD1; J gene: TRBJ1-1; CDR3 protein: CASLGQAPTMNTEAFF; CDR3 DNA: TGTGCCAGCCTGGGACAGGCCCCGACTATGAACACTGAAGCTTTCTTT
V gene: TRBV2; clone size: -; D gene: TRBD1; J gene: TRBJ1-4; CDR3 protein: CASSPTGGRREKLFF; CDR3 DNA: TGTGCCAGCAGCCCGACAGGGGGTCGGCGTGAAAAACTGTTTTTT
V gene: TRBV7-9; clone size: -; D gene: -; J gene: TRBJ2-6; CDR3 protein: CASGGVSSGANVLTF; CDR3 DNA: TGTGCCAGCGGGGGCGTTTCCTCTGGGGCCAACGTCCTGACTTTC
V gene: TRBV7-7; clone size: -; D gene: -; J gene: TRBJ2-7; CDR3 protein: CASSFEEGESYEQYF; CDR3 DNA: TGTGCCAGCAGCTTCGAGGAGGGAGAATCCTACGAGCAGTACTTC
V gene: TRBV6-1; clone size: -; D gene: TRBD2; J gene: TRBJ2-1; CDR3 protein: CASSEVGRLADEQFF; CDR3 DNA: TGTGCCAGCAGTGAAGTGGGCCGGCTAGCGGATGAGCAGTTCTTC
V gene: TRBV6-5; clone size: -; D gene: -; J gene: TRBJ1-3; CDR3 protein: CASSYGGRGNTIYF; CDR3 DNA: TGTGCCAGCAGTTACGGGGGGAGGGGGAACACCATATATTTT
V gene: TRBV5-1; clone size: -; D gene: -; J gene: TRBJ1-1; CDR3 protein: CASSREPTEAFF; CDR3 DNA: TGCGCCAGCAGCAGGGAGCCCACTGAAGCTTTCTTT
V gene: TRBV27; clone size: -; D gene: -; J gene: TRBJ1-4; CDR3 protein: CASSPQGVTEKLFF; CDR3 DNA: TGTGCCAGCAGTCCACAGGGAGTTACTGAAAAACTGTTTTTT
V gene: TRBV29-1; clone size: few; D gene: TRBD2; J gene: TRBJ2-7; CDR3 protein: CSVERVAGVEQYF; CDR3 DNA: TGCAGCGTCGAACGGGTAGCGGGAGTCGAGCAGTACTTC
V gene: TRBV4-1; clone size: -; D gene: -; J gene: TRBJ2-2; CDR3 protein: CASSQDKRINTGELFF; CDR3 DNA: TGCGCCAGCAGCCAAGATAAGCGGATAAACACCGGGGAGCTGTTTTTT
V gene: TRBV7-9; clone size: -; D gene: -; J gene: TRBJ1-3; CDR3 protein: CSSSPRRDNGDLSGNTIYF; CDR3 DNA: TGTTCCAGCAGCCCGCGCCGGGACAATGGGGATTTATCTGGAAACACCATATATTTT
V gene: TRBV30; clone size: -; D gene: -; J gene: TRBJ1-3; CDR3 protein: CAWGRGSGNTIYF; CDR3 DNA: TGTGCCTGGGGCAGGGGCTCTGGAAACACCATATATTTT
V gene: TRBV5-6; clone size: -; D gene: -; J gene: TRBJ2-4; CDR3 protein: CASSFEDENIQYF; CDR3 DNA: TGTGCCAGCAGTTTCGAAGATGAGAACATTCAGTACTTC
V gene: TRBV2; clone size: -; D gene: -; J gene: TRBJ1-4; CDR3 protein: CATVDIARAQEKLFF; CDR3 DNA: TGTGCCACCGTCGACATAGCCAGGGCTCAGGAAAAACTGTTTTTT
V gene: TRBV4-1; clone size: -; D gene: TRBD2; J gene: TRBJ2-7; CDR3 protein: CASSQGLAGPYEQYF; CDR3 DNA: TGCGCCAGCAGCCAAGGACTAGCGGGCCCCTACGAGCAGTACTTC
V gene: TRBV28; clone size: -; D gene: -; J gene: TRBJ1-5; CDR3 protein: CASSFAWWSPGVVGNQPQHF; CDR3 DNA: TGTGCCAGCAGTTTCGCATGGTGGAGCCCGGGGGTTGTGGGCAATCAGCCCCAGCATTTT
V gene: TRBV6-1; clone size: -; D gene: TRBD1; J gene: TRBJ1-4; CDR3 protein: CASSKYGTANEKLFF; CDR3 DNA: TGTGCCAGCAGTAAGTACGGGACAGCTAATGAAAAACTGTTTTTT
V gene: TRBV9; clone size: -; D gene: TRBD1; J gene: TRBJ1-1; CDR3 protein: CASSEGDRGAEAFF; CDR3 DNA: TGTGCCAGCAGCGAGGGGGACAGGGGGGCTGAAGCTTTCTTT
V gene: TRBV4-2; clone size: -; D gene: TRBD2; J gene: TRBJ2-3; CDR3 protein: CASSQEIAGGPDTQYF; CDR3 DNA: TGTGCCAGCAGCCAAGAAATAGCGGGAGGGCCAGATACGCAGTATTTT
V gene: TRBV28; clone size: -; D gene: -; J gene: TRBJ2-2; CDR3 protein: CASSSVLPKLELFF; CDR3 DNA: TGTGCCAGCAGTTCTGTTCTCCCCAAACTTGAGCTGTTTTTT